The 2 T cell receptor beta chains below were found in one sample sequenced in a study of early stage breast cancer tumors. Data came from immunoSEQ multiplex PCR; TCRdb stores just in-frame clones and leaves some out. The sample includes fewer than 1,900 clones, about 78% of them seen just once. Sequencing used normal breast tissue next to the tumor. The receptors originated from a person aged 45-60 years with breast cancer.

This CDR3 reads CASSWDRDYSYTF. The CDR3 DNA reads TGCGCCAGCAGCTGGGACAGGGACTACAGCTACACCTTC. The chain employs TRBV5-1 and TRBJ1-2; 9 positions match TRBD1. Per germline, CDR1 SGHRS and CDR2 YFSETQ. This CDR3 is built from 13 residues. Trimming took 3 bases from V and 9 from J; bases not matched to a gene: 6.

The rearrangement joins TRBV7-9 to TRBJ1-4; D is uncertain. The V end was cut by 1 base, the J end by 2 bases, with 11 bases between. The CDR3 extends over 16 amino acids. Germline CDR1 reads SEHNR; CDR2 reads FQNEAQ (reference sequence). CDR3 in amino acids: CASSLVAGSTNEKLFF. The CDR3, as DNA: TGTGCCAGCAGCTTAGTGGCGGGATCTACTAATGAAAAACTGTTTTTT.